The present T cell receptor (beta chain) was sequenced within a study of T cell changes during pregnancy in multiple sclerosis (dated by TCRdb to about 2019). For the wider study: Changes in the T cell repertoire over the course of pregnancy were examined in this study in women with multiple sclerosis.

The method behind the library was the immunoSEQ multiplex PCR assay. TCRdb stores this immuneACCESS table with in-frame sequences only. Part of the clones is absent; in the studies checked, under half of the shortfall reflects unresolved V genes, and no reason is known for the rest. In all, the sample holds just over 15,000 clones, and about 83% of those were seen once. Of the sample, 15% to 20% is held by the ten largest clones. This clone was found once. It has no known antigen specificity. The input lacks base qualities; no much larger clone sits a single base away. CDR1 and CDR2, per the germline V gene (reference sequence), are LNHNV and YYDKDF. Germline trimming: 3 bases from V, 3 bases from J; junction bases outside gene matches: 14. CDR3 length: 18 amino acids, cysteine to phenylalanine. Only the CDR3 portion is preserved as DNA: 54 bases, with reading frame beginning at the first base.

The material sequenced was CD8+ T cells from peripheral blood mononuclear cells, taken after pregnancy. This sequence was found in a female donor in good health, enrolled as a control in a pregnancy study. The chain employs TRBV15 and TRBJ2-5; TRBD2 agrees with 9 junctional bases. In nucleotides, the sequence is TGTGCCACCAGCAGCGAGGCGGTAGCGGGAGTTCTGAAAGAGACCCAGTACTTC. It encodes CATSSEAVAGVLKETQYF.